These T cell receptor beta chains were read from a single sample in a study of tumor-infiltrating lymphocytes in primary liver carcinoma. TCRdb re-analysed the multiplex PCR reads in MiXCR, keeping a single row per CDR3 protein. Found here are around 170,000 distinct CDR3 sequences, 60% of them singletons; the top ten hold less than 75%. Sequenced material: peripheral blood. The receptor source for this set is a man aged 40-49 years with primary liver carcinoma and hepatitis B virus infection. Both conserved end residues are part of each CDR3. D genes are given only for firm matches. Part of the rows lack a size; the others show once, few, many or a class for expanded clones.

TGTGCCAGCAGCTTGGCCAGGGGGCAAAACGGGGAGCTGTTTTTT CASSLARGQNGELFF TRBJ2-2 NA TRBV5-4 TRBD1
TGTGCCAGCAGCTTTAAGGAGACAGAGGGAATAATTCGGAACAATGAGCAGTTCTTC CASSFKETEGIIRNNEQFF TRBJ2-1 NA TRBV11-2 NA
TGTGCCACCAGTGAGTTCCCCCTCCAGACCAGGACAGGGAACTACGGGCAGTACTTC CATSEFPLQTRTGNYGQYF TRBJ2-7 NA TRBV10-3 TRBD1
TGCAGCGTCGCCCGCGACCACTCGTACTACGAGCAGTACTTC CSVARDHSYYEQYF TRBJ2-7 many TRBV29-1 NA
TGCAGCGGGTCCCTAGTGGGAAGCGAGCAGTTCTTC CSGSLVGSEQFF TRBJ2-1 many TRBV29-1 NA
TGCAGCGCCCCGGCTGGTCAGGGGGACTATGGCTACACCTTC CSAPAGQGDYGYTF TRBJ1-2 NA TRBV29-1 TRBD1
TGTGCCAGCAGCTTTGGACAGGGTTTGCACGAGCGGTACTTC CASSFGQGLHERYF TRBJ2-7 NA TRBV5-6 TRBD1
TGTGCCAGCAGTGAAGCAAGAAGGTCGAGAGCGGGAGAAGACGAGCAGTACTTC CASSEARRSRAGEDEQYF TRBJ2-7 NA TRBV6-1 TRBD2
TGTGCCAGCAGTTTAGGGAGCAATGAGCAGTTCTTC CASSLGSNEQFF TRBJ2-1 NA TRBV12-3/TRBV12-4 NA
TGCGCCAGCACCCAAGTCCCCAGGGAAACTAATGAAAAACTGTTTTTT CASTQVPRETNEKLFF TRBJ1-4 NA TRBV4-1 NA
TGTGCCAGCAGCCAAGATCCCCTAGCGGGAATTTGGAATGAGCAGTTCTTC CASSQDPLAGIWNEQFF TRBJ2-1 NA TRBV4-2 TRBD2
TGCGCCAGCAGCCGACGGGCCGGGGAGCTGTTTTTT CASSRRAGELFF TRBJ2-2 NA TRBV4-1 NA
TGTGCCATCAGCCGTAGCGGGAGTGGACAAGAGACCCAGTACTTC CAISRSGSGQETQYF TRBJ2-5 NA TRBV10-3 TRBD2
TGTGCCAGCAGCTTCACAGGACAGTTCAGCTCCTACGATGAGCGGTTCTTC CASSFTGQFSSYDERFF TRBJ2-1 NA TRBV11-2 NA
TGCGCCAGCAGCCTCCCGGCTAGCGGCTCCTACGAGCAGTACTTC CASSLPASGSYEQYF TRBJ2-7 few TRBV4-1 TRBD2
TGTGCCAGCAGTTTACTGGACCGGGCCGAAAAACTGTTTTTT CASSLLDRAEKLFF TRBJ1-4 few TRBV28 NA